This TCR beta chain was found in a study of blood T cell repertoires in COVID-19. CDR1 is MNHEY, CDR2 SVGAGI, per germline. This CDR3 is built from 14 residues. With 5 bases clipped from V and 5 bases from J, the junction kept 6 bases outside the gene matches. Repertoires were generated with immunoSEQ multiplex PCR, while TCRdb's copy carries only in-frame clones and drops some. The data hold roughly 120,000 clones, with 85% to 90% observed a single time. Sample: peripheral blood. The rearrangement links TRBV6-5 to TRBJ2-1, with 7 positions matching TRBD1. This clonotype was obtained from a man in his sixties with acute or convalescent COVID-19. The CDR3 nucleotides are TGTGCCAGCAGTAAGATAGACAGGGACAATGAGCAGTTCTTC. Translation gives CASSKIDRDNEQFF.